The sequence of this T cell receptor beta chain was determined in a study of blood T cell repertoires in COVID-19. Across the whole study: The United States, Italy and Spain provided the acute and convalescent COVID-19 samples.

As for this clone: The junction does not match germline at one end; this may be a read error.

Germline V gene data show CDR1 as SGHTA and CDR2 as FQGTGA. This CDR3 has 13 residues. In the source study's methods: Scientists estimated how many nucleated cells there were by amplifying reference gene primers. Libraries were prepared by immunoSEQ multiplex PCR; TCRdb keeps only in-frame clonotypes and omits some of them. From that table come the V and J calls and clone size; the DNA was used to work out D and trimming. The sample has 250,000 to 300,000 clones, nearly 90% seen once. Recruited during active infection, patients (from Seattle) were subsequently followed longitudinally. Sequenced sample: peripheral blood. This sequence was found in an older woman with COVID-19, enrolled during active disease. The rearrangement links TRBV7-3 to TRBJ2-7, with D possibly matching TRBD1 (5 bases). The CDR3 protein is CASSLDFRQPLIF. Here the CDR3 DNA reads TGTGCCAGCAGCTTAGATTTTCGACAGCCGTTGATCTTC. The full variable domain, completed using reference TRBV7-3 and TRBJ2-7, is GAGVSQTPSNKVTEKGKYVELRCDPISGHTALYWYRQSLGQGPEFLIYFQGTGAADDSGLPNDRFFAVRPEGSVSTLKIQRTERGDSAVYLCASSLDFRQPLIFGPGTRLTVT.